The present TCR beta chain was sequenced within a study of blood T cell repertoires in COVID-19. Study context: Acute and convalescent COVID-19 specimens originated in the United States, Italy and Spain. PBMCs, B-cell-depleted T cells, or T cells provided the cDNA or gDNA that made up the material.

The V gene end was trimmed by 11 bases and the J gene end by 2 bases; junction bases not matched to a gene: 10. Germline values: CDR1 LNHDA, CDR2 SQIVND (reference sequence). This CDR3 is built from 16 residues. This clone appeared once. Measured with immunoSEQ multiplex PCR; TCRdb has only the in-frame clones, and not every one. The sample has roughly 190,000 clones, approximately 89% seen once. The chain is built from TRBV19 and TRBJ1-6, with 9 nucleotides matching TRBD1. The clonotype originates from a man aged 65-85 years with acute or convalescent COVID-19. The sample taken for sequencing was peripheral blood. CDR3 sequence reads: CASGATGGPYNSPLHF. Here the CDR3 DNA reads TGTGCCTCTGGAGCGACAGGGGGACCCTATAATTCACCCCTCCACTTT.